This entry lists 25 T cell receptor beta chains sequenced from one sample in a study of beta chain features in type 1 diabetes. Sequenced material consisted of expressed TCRB transcripts (all of the isolated RNA was reverse transcribed). Clones were sequenced by immunoSEQ multiplex PCR, and TCRdb holds only the in-frame ones, with some missing. Of 300,000 to 450,000 clones detected, 15% to 20% appear once; the ten largest clones hold approximately 0.043%. Sequencing was done on a sample of naive CD4+ T cells from blood. The receptors stem from a woman younger than 30 in good health.

V is TRBV10-3 and J is TRBJ1-5; possibly TRBD1 for D (6 bases). Germline lookup yields CDR1 ENHRY and CDR2 SYGVKD. CDR3 length equals 14 residues. The V end lost 4 bases, the J end lost 7 bases, and 14 bases lay between the germline ends. As DNA, the CDR3 is TGTGCCATCAGTGGGGGGCAGTCGACGCAGCCCCAGCATTTT. As protein: CAISGGQSTQPQHF.

This clone has only a few counts. CDR3 sequence reads: CAWNQAFPDTQYF. DNA for the CDR3: TGTGCCTGGAATCAAGCGTTTCCAGATACGCAGTATTTT. This sequence joins TRBV30 and TRBJ2-3; D is undetermined. CDR3 length: 13 residues. Germline V gene data show CDR1 as GTSNPN and CDR2 as SVGIG (reference sequence). V was trimmed by 4 bases and J by 4 bases, leaving 12 bases between them.

The chain is built from TRBV2 and TRBJ2-5; tentatively, D is TRBD1 (6 bases). The germline V gene has CDR1 SNHLY and CDR2 FYNNEI. The CDR3 runs 13 residues. V lost 5 bases and J lost 1, with 8 bases in between. This CDR3 is CASSMDSQETQYF. CDR3 in DNA: TGTGCCAGCAGTATGGACAGCCAAGAGACCCAGTACTTC. The whole variable domain, remainder taken from reference TRBV2 and TRBJ2-5, is EPEVTQTPSHQVTQMGQEVILRCVPISNHLYFYWYRQILGQKVEFLVSFYNNEISEKSEIFDDQFSVERPDGSNFTLKIRSTKLEDSAMYFCASSMDSQETQYFGPGTRLLVL.

This clone is a singleton in its sample. V usage is TRBV5-4 and J usage is TRBJ2-4; TRBD1 agrees at 9 bases. Germline V gene sequence: CDR1 SGHNT, CDR2 YYREEE (reference sequence). V lost 5 bases to trimming and J lost 2 bases; unmatched junction nucleotides: 5. The CDR3 covers 15 residues. CDR3 nucleotide sequence: TGTGCCAGCAGATCCGGGACAGGGTCCAAAAACATTCAGTACTTC. It specifies CASRSGTGSKNIQYF.

The rearrangement joins TRBV9 to TRBJ2-5, with TRBD2 as a possible D gene (6 bases). V lost 0 bases and J lost 4, with 10 bases in between. CDR1 SGDLS and CDR2 YYNGEE come from the germline V gene. There are 14 residues in the CDR3. CDR3 amino acids: CASSVAHGGETQYF. CDR3 nucleotides: TGTGCCAGCAGCGTAGCCCACGGGGGAGAGACCCAGTACTTC.

This chain links TRBV6-5 with TRBJ2-3, with 7 positions matching TRBD1. This CDR3 region has 14 residues. Trimming cost V 2 bases and J 4 bases; bases outside gene matches: 3. From germline, CDR1 is MNHEY and CDR2 SVGAGI. CDR3 nucleotides: TGTGCCAGCAGTTACGACAGGGTGGCAGATACGCAGTATTTT. It specifies CASSYDRVADTQYF.

The V gene is TRBV29-1, the J gene TRBJ1-1, with 8 positions matching TRBD1. From germline, CDR1 is SQVTM and CDR2 ANQGSEA. V shed 3 bases, J shed 1 base, and the junction held 4 bases outside the gene matches. The length of the CDR3 is 14 residues. CDR3 amino acids: CSVDSGQGNTEAFF. CDR3 nucleotides: TGCAGCGTTGACTCTGGACAGGGGAACACTGAAGCTTTCTTT.

The chain recombines TRBV4-2 with TRBJ2-7, with 8 nucleotides matching TRBD2. This CDR3 region has 16 residues. Losses at the gene ends were 1 base for V and 2 bases for J; bases not matched to a gene: 7. Germline V CDR1 and CDR2: LGHNA, YNFKEQ. The chain's CDR3 is CASSQGLGLAAYEQYF. DNA for the CDR3: TGTGCCAGCAGCCAAGGGCTTGGACTAGCTGCCTACGAGCAGTACTTC.

In its sample, this clone was seen a few times. This chain uses TRBV4-1 with TRBJ2-7, with 7 bases lining up with TRBD1. With V trimmed by 1 base and J by 3 bases, 9 bases remained unmatched. Germline assignment: CDR1 MGHRA and CDR2 YSYEKL. The CDR3 covers 16 residues. CDR3 nucleotide sequence: TGCGCCAGCAGCCAAGTGTCGGGACAGACAGTCTACGAGCAGTACTTC. This encodes CASSQVSGQTVYEQYF.

The rearrangement joins TRBV5-1 to TRBJ1-2; no reliable D call. This CDR3 spans 15 amino acids. V was cut by 0 bases and J by 8 bases, with 17 bases left in between. CDR1 and CDR2 (germline): SGHRS, YFSETQ. The CDR3: CASSLASGGSGGYTF. CDR3 nucleotide sequence: TGCGCCAGCAGCTTGGCCTCCGGAGGTTCAGGCGGCTACACCTTC.

This chain joins TRBV7-2 and TRBJ2-1; 9 bases map to TRBD2. J gave up 10 bases and V 1 base, and 5 bases lay outside the gene matches. This CDR3 has 14 amino acids. Per the germline V gene, CDR1 is SGHTA and CDR2 is FQGNSA. DNA of the CDR3: TGTGCCAGCAGCTTAGAGGCGGGAGGGCGGGAGCAGTTCTTC. Translation gives CASSLEAGGREQFF.

This clone was counted between two and nine times. The J gene is TRBJ2-1, the V gene TRBV4-1; the D gene is possibly TRBD1 (5 bases). CDR1 and CDR2 from the germline V gene are MGHRA and YSYEKL. V gave up 1 base and J gave up 5 bases, with 18 bases separating them. The CDR3 is made up of 17 amino acids. The CDR3 DNA reads as TGCGCCAGCAGCCAAGGGGGCCGGACGTCGAGGCACAATGAGCAGTTCTTC. This sequence encodes CASSQGGRTSRHNEQFF.

The chain recombines TRBV15 with TRBJ2-3; 9 bases align to TRBD2. The CDR3 spans 16 residues. The trim removed 2 bases at V and 4 bases at J, leaving 7 bases unmatched. Germline V CDR1 and CDR2: LNHNV, YYDKDF (reference sequence). CDR3 protein: CATSRLLAGTPDTQYF. DNA for the CDR3: TGTGCCACCAGCAGACTTCTAGCGGGGACTCCAGATACGCAGTATTTT.

The chain couples TRBV5-1 to TRBJ1-2, with 7 positions matching TRBD1. Germline CDR1 SGHRS, CDR2 YFSETQ. This CDR3 has 16 amino acids. After removal of 4 bases from V and 8 bases from J, the junction contained 17 bases not matched to a gene. The CDR3 DNA reads TGCGCCAGCAGCCGGTGGGACAGTGGAAAGGGAGAAGGCTACACCTTC. This gives the protein CASSRWDSGKGEGYTF.

The rearrangement links TRBV2 to TRBJ1-5; D may be TRBD1 (5 bases). Trimming cost V 3 bases and J 10 bases, with 16 bases left between them. Germline CDR1 SNHLY, CDR2 FYNNEI. The CDR3 covers 14 residues. The CDR3 reads CASSEQQGMNPQHF. The CDR3 DNA is TGTGCCAGCAGTGAGCAGCAGGGAATGAATCCCCAGCATTTT.

V gene TRBV30 combines with J gene TRBJ2-5; D call uncertain. The CDR3 has 14 amino acids. With 2 bases removed from V and 1 base from J, the gap between germline ends came to 11 bases. Germline-derived CDR1 and CDR2 are GTSNPN and SVGIG (reference sequence). The CDR3 protein is CAWSITYPQETQYF. CDR3 bases: TGTGCCTGGAGTATAACATACCCCCAAGAGACCCAGTACTTC.

This clone has a handful of counts. The chain carries TRBV7-8 and TRBJ2-2; D may be TRBD1 (5 bases). The length of the CDR3 is 16 residues. Germline CDR1 reads SGHVS; CDR2 reads FQNEAQ. V was pared by 5 bases and J by 1 base, with 14 bases between. CDR3 residues: CASSPRSGLNTGELFF. CDR3 DNA sequence: TGTGCCAGCAGCCCAAGGTCAGGGTTGAACACCGGGGAGCTGTTTTTT.

Written as DNA, the CDR3 is TGTGCCAGCAGTTACCCAAATTCGAGGCAGTACTTC. It encodes CASSYPNSRQYF. V is TRBV6-5 and J is TRBJ2-7, with D unresolved. Trimming took off 2 bases at V and 9 bases at J, with 11 bases between the two ends. The CDR3 extends over 12 amino acids. From germline, CDR1 is MNHEY and CDR2 SVGAGI.

The chain employs TRBV18 and TRBJ1-2; 9 bases match TRBD1. This CDR3 is built from 17 residues. Trimming cost V 3 bases and J 4 bases; bases outside gene matches: 12. Germline loops: CDR1 KGHSH, CDR2 LQKENI. The CDR3 loop is CASSPVNNRGQVYGYTF. CDR3 coding DNA: TGTGCCAGCTCACCGGTGAACAACAGGGGGCAGGTCTATGGCTACACCTTC.

The V call is TRBV21-1, the J call TRBJ1-4. TRBV21-1 is noted as a pseudogene. The CDR3 totals 16 residues. DNA of the CDR3: TGTGCCAGCAGCAAAGGAGGGCGGAGGGCAGATGAAAAACTGTTTTTT. As protein: CASSKGGRRADEKLFF.

This clone has a handful of counts. V gene TRBV7-9 combines with J gene TRBJ2-6; D possibly corresponds to TRBD2 (5 bases). The V gene's germline CDR1 is SEHNR and CDR2 FQNEAQ (reference sequence). V lost 6 bases, J lost 0 bases, and 9 bases lay in between. The CDR3 has 15 amino acids. The chain's CDR3 is CASRSAGSGANVLTF. The CDR3 bases are TGTGCCAGCAGATCCGCGGGCTCTGGGGCCAACGTCCTGACTTTC.

J is TRBJ2-4 and V is TRBV19, with 9 bases matching TRBD2. Trimming removed 10 bases from V and 2 bases from J; junction bases left unmatched: 9. The CDR3 has 15 amino acids. Per the germline V gene, CDR1 is LNHDA and CDR2 is SQIVND (reference sequence). CDR3 protein: CANHSGRGTKNIQYF. CDR3 nucleotides: TGTGCCAACCATAGCGGGAGAGGAACCAAAAACATTCAGTACTTC.

This chain links TRBV9 with TRBJ2-3; 10 bases align to TRBD2. CDR1 and CDR2 from the germline V gene are SGDLS and YYNGEE. The CDR3 extends over 14 amino acids. V lost 0 bases, J lost 5 bases, and 0 bases stayed unmatched. CDR3 nucleotide sequence: TGTGCCAGCAGCGTAGGACTAGCGGGAGATACGCAGTATTTT. Translating it yields CASSVGLAGDTQYF.

Only a few counts were recorded for this clone. J is TRBJ2-7 and V is TRBV30; 7 positions agree with TRBD1. Germline CDR1 reads GTSNPN; CDR2 reads SVGIG (reference sequence). CDR3 size: 15 residues. Trimming took 1 base from V and 2 from J; bases not matched to a gene: 8. CDR3 protein: CAWSGQGIRAYEQYF. The CDR3 DNA is TGTGCCTGGAGTGGACAGGGAATCAGAGCCTACGAGCAGTACTTC.

This sequence joins TRBV18 and TRBJ2-3, with 10 nucleotides matching TRBD2. Germline V gene sequence: CDR1 KGHSH, CDR2 LQKENI. The CDR3 is made up of 17 amino acids. Germline trimming cut 2 bases from V and 5 bases from J; bases unmatched to any gene: 10. Written as DNA, the CDR3 is TGTGCCAGCTCACCAAATGAGCTAGCGGGAGTGATAGATACGCAGTATTTT. Translation: CASSPNELAGVIDTQYF.